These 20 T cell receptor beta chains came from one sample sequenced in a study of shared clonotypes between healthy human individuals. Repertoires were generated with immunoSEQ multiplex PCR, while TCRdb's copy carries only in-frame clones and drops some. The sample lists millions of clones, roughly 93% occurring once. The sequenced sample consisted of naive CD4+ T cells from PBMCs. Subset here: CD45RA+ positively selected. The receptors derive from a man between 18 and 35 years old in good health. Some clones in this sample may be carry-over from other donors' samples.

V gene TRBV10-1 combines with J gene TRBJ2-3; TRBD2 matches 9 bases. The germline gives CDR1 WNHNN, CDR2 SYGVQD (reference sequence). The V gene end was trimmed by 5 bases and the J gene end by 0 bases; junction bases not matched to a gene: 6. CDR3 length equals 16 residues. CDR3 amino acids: CASSMGLAASTDTQYF. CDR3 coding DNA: TGCGCCAGCAGTATGGGACTAGCAGCTAGCACAGATACGCAGTATTTT.

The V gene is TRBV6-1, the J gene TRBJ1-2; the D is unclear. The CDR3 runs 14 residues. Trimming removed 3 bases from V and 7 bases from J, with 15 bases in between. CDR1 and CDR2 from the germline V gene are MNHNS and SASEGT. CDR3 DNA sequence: TGTGCCAGCAGTGATGGGGTTTACGAGCTTGGCTACACCTTC. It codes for CASSDGVYELGYTF.

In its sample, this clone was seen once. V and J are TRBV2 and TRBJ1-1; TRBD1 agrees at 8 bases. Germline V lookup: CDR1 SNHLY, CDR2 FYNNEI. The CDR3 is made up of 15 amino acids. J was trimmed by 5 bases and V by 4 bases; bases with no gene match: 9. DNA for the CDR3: TGTGCCAGCAGTGCATCGACAGGGGTGGGTACTGAAGCTTTCTTT. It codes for CASSASTGVGTEAFF.

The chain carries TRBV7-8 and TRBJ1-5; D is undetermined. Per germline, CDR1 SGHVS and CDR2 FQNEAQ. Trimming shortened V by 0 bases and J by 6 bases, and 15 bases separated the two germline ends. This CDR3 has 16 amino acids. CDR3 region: CASSLARQWLGQPQHF. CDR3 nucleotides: TGTGCCAGCAGCTTAGCGCGGCAGTGGTTGGGTCAGCCCCAGCATTTT.

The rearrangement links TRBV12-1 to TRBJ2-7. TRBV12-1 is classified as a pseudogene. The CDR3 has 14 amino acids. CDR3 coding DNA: TGTGCCAGCAGCCCCGCAGTGGATCACCACGAGCAGTACTTC. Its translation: CASSPAVDHHEQYF.

The DNA for the CDR3 is TGTGCCAGCAGTTACTCCGGGGCGTTGGGGGATACGCAGTATTTT. As protein: CASSYSGALGDTQYF. The chain links TRBV6-5 to TRBJ2-3; D is perhaps TRBD1 or TRBD2 (5 bases each). Germline CDR1 and CDR2: MNHEY and SVGAGI. With 0 bases removed from V and 6 bases from J, the gap between germline ends came to 13 bases. The CDR3 has 15 amino acids.

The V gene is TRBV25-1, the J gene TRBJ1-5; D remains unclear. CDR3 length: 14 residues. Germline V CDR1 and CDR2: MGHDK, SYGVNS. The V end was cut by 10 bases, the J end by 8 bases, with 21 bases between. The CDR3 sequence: CANSLPQAREPQHF. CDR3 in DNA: TGTGCCAACAGCCTCCCCCAGGCTCGTGAGCCCCAGCATTTT.

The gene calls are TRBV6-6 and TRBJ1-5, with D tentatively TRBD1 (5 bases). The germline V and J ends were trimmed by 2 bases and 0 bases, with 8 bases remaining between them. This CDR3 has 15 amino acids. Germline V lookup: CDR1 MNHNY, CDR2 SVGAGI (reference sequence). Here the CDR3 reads CASSYLGTSNQPQHF. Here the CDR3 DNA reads TGTGCCAGCAGTTACCTGGGGACTAGCAATCAGCCCCAGCATTTT.

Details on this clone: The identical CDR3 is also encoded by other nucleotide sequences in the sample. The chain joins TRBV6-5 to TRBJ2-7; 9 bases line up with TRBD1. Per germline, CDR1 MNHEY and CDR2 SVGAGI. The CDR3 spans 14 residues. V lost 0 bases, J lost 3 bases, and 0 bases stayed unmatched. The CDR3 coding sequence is TGTGCCAGCAGTTACTCGGACAGGGGCTACGAGCAGTACTTC. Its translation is CASSYSDRGYEQYF.

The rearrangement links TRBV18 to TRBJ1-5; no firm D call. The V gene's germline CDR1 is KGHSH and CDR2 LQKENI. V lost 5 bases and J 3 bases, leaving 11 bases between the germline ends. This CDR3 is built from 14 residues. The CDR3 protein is CASSTKAINQPQHF. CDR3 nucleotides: TGTGCCAGCTCAACGAAGGCTATCAATCAGCCCCAGCATTTT.

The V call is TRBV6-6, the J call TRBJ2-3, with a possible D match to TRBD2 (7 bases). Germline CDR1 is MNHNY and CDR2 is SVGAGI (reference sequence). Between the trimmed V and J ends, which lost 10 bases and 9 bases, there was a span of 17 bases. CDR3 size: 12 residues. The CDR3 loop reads CATLRGGGTQYF. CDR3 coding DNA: TGTGCCACGCTGAGGGGGGGTGGCACGCAGTATTTT.

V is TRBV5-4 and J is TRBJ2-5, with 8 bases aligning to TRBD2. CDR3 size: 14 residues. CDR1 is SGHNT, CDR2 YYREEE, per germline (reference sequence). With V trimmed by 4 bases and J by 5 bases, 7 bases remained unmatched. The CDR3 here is CASSPLAGLETQYF. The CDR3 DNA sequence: TGTGCCAGCAGCCCATTAGCGGGGTTGGAGACCCAGTACTTC.

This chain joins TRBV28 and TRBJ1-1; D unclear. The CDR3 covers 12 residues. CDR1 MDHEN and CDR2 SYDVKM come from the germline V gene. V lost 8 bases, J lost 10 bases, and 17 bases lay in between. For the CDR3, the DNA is TGTGCCAGCTCTAGGGCTCGTGAAGGAGCTTTCTTT. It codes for CASSRAREGAFF.

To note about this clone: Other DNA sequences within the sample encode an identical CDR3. The CDR3 DNA reads TGTGCCTGGAGTGCCGGGGGCGGCAATCAGCCCCAGCATTTT. Amino acid sequence: CAWSAGGGNQPQHF. The chain carries TRBV30 and TRBJ1-5; D might be TRBD1 (6 bases). Germline V gene data show CDR1 as GTSNPN and CDR2 as SVGIG (reference sequence). CDR3 length: 14 residues. With 1 base removed from V and 2 bases from J, the gap between germline ends came to 9 bases.

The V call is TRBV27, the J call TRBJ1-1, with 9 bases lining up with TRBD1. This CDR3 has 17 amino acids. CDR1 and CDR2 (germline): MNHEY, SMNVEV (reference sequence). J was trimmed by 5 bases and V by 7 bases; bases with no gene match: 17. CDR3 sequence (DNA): TGTGCCAGCAATAAGGCAACAGGGGGCAGTCAAAAAACTGAAGCTTTCTTT. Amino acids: CASNKATGGSQKTEAFF.

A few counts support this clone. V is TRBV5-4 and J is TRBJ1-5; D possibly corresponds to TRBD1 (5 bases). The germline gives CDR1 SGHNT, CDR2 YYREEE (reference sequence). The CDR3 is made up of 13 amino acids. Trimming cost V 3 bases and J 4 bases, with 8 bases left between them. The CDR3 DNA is TGTGCCAGCAGCTGGGGGGGGAATCAGCCCCAGCATTTT. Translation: CASSWGGNQPQHF.

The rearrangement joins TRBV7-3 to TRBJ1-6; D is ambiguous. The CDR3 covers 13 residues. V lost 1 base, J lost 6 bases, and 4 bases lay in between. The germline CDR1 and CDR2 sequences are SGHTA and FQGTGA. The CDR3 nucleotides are TGTGCCAGCAGCTTAATAGTTAATTCACCCCTCCACTTT. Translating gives CASSLIVNSPLHF.

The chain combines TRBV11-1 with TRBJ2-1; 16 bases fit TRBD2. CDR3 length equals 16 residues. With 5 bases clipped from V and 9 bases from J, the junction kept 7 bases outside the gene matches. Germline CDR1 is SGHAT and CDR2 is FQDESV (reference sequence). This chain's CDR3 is CASSQGLAGGGSEQFF. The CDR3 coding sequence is TGTGCCAGCAGCCAGGGACTAGCGGGAGGGGGCAGTGAGCAGTTCTTC.

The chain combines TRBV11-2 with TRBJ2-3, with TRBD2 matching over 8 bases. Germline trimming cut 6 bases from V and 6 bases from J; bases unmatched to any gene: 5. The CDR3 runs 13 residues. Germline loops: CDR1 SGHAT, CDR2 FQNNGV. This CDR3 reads CASRSSGKDTQYF. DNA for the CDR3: TGTGCCAGCAGGAGTAGCGGGAAGGATACGCAGTATTTT.

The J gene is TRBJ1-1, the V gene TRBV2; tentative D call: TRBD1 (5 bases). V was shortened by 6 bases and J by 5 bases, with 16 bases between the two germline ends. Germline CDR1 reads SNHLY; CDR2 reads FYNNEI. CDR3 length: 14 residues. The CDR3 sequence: CASRPLTVQTEAFF. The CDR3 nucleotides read TGTGCCAGCAGACCGCTGACAGTCCAAACTGAAGCTTTCTTT. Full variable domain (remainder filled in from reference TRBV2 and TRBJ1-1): EPEVTQTPSHQVTQMGQEVILRCVPISNHLYFYWYRQILGQKVEFLVSFYNNEISEKSEIFDDQFSVERPDGSNFTLKIRSTKLEDSAMYFCASRPLTVQTEAFFGQGTRLTVV.